The rows below give T cell receptor beta chains drawn from one sample of a study of blood T cell repertoires in COVID-19. Clones were sequenced by immunoSEQ multiplex PCR, and TCRdb holds only the in-frame ones, with some missing. Among 300,000 or so clones listed, about nine tenths were seen once. The specimen sequenced was PBMCs or T cells enriched from blood (not recorded which). Source of these receptors: a woman aged 18-29 years who had recovered from COVID-19. Both conserved end residues are part of each CDR3. Each record gives: V gene, clone size, D gene, J gene, CDR3 protein, CDR3 DNA. The D gene is left open where the match is weak. Only some rows state a clone size, as once, few, many or a class for expanded clones.

V: TRBV6-5
size: .
D: TRBD1
J: TRBJ1-6
CDR3: CASTGQGDSPLHF
DNA: TGTGCCAGCACAGGACAGGGGGATTCACCCCTCCACTTT

V: TRBV12-5
size: .
D: .
J: TRBJ2-7
CDR3: CASGSYEAYEQYF
DNA: TGTGCTAGTGGTTCGTACGAGGCGTACGAGCAGTACTTC

V: TRBV6-5
size: many
D: .
J: TRBJ1-2
CDR3: CASSTQGGGLGYTF
DNA: TGTGCCAGCAGTACTCAGGGCGGGGGGCTTGGCTACACCTTC

V: TRBV20-1
size: .
D: TRBD1
J: TRBJ1-2
CDR3: CSGTGGNGYTF
DNA: TGCAGTGGGACAGGGGGCAATGGCTACACCTTC

V: TRBV19
size: .
D: TRBD1
J: TRBJ2-1
CDR3: CASSIGGTGSFF
DNA: TGTGCCAGTAGTATAGGCGGGACAGGGTCGTTCTTC

V: TRBV18
size: .
D: .
J: TRBJ1-1
CDR3: CASSPWQGQLNTEAFF
DNA: TGTGCCAGCTCACCTTGGCAGGGCCAACTGAACACTGAAGCTTTCTTT

V: TRBV19
size: .
D: TRBD1
J: TRBJ2-4
CDR3: CASRDPGQGAKNIQYF
DNA: TGTGCCAGTAGGGACCCGGGACAGGGGGCCAAAAACATTCAGTACTTC

V: TRBV5-1
size: .
D: TRBD1
J: TRBJ1-4
CDR3: CASSLGDRGRTNEKLFF
DNA: TGCGCCAGCAGCTTGGGGGACAGGGGGCGAACTAATGAAAAACTGTTTTTT

V: TRBV9
size: .
D: .
J: TRBJ2-1
CDR3: CASSVGTRVSYNEQFF
DNA: TGTGCCAGCAGCGTAGGAACCCGGGTCTCCTACAATGAGCAGTTCTTC

V: TRBV6-5
size: .
D: .
J: TRBJ1-1
CDR3: CASAFEGQLSTEAFF
DNA: TGTGCCAGCGCTTTTGAGGGTCAGTTGAGCACTGAAGCTTTCTTT

V: TRBV28
size: .
D: TRBD2
J: TRBJ2-7
CDR3: CASTLAGSGSYEQYF
DNA: TGTGCCAGCACCTTAGCGGGGAGTGGTAGCTACGAGCAGTACTTC